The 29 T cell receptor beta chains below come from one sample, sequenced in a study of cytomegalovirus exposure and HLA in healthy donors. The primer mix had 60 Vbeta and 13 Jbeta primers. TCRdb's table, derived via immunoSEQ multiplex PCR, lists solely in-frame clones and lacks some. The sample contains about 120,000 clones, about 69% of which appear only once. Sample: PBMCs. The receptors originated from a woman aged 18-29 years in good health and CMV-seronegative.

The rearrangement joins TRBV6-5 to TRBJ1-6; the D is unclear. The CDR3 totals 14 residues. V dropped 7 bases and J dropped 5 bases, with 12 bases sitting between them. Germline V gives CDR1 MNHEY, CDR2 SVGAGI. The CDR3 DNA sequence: TGTGCCAGCAACCTAAGCGGCAATAATTCACCCCTCCACTTT. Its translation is CASNLSGNNSPLHF.

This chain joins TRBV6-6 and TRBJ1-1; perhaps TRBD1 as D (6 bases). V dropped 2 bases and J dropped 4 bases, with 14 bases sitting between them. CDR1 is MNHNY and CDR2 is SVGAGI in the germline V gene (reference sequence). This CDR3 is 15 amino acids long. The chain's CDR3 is CASSYIGGRVTEAFF. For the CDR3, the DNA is TGTGCCAGCAGTTACATTGGGGGCAGGGTCACTGAAGCTTTCTTT.

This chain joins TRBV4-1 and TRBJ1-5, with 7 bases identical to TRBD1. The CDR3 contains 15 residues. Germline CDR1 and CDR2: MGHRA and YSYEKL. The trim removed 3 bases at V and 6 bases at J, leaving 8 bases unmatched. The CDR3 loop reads CASSHQDRPGQPQHF. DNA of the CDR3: TGCGCCAGCAGCCACCAGGACAGGCCTGGTCAGCCCCAGCATTTT.

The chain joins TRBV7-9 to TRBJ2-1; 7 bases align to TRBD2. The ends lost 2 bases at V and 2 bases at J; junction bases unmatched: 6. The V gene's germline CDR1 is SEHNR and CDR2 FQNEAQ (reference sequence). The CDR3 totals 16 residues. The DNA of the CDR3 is TGTGCCAGCAGCTTATGGTCGGGGGGTCCCTACAATGAGCAGTTCTTC. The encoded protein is CASSLWSGGPYNEQFF.

CDR3 protein: CAWSVGAASYGYTF. DNA for the CDR3: TGTGCCTGGAGTGTAGGAGCAGCGAGCTATGGCTACACCTTC. J is TRBJ1-2 and V is TRBV30; no clear D gene. Trimming left V 0 bases short and J 4 bases short, with 12 bases between. This CDR3 spans 14 amino acids. Per the germline V gene, CDR1 is GTSNPN and CDR2 is SVGIG (reference sequence).

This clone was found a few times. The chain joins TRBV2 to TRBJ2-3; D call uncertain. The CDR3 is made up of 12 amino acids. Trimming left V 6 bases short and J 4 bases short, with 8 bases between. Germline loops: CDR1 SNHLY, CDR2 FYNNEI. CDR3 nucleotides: TGTGCCAGCAGCTTTCTAGCAGATACGCAGTATTTT. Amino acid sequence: CASSFLADTQYF.

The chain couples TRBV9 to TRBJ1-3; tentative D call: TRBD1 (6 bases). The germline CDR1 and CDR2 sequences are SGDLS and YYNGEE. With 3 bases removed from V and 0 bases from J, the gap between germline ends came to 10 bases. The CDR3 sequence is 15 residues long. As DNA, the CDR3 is TGTGCCAGCAGCGCTTTACAGGGCTCTGGAAACACCATATATTTT. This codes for CASSALQGSGNTIYF.

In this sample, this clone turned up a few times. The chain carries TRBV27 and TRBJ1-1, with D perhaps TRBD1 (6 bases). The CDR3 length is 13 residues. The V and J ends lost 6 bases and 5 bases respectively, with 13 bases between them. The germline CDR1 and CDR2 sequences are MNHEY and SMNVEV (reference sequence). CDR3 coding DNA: TGTGCCAGCAGGAACAGGGTACGGACTGAAGCTTTCTTT. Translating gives CASRNRVRTEAFF.

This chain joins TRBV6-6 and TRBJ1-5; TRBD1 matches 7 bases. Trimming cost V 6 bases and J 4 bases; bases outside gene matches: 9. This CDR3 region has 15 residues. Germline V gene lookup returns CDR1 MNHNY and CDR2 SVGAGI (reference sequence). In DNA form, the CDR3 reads TGTGCCAGCAGGGGGACCGGGACAGAAAATCAGCCCCAGCATTTT. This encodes CASRGTGTENQPQHF.

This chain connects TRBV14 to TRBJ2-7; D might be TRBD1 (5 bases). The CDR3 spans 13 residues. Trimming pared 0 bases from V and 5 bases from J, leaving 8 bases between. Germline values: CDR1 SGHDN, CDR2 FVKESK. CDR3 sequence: CASSQEQVNEQYF. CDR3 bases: TGTGCCAGCAGCCAAGAACAGGTAAACGAGCAGTACTTC. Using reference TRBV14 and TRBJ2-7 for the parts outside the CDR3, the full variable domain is EAGVTQFPSHSVIEKGQTVTLRCDPISGHDNLYWYRRVMGKEIKFLLHFVKESKQDESGMPNNRFLAERTGGTYSTLKVQPAELEDSGVYFCASSQEQVNEQYFGPGTRLTVT.

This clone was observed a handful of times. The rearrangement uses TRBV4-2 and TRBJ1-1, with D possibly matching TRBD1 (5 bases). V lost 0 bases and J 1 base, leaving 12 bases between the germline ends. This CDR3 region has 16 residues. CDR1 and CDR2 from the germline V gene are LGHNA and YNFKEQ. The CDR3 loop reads CASSQDLSRANTEAFF. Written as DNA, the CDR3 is TGTGCCAGCAGCCAAGATCTGTCCAGGGCGAACACTGAAGCTTTCTTT.

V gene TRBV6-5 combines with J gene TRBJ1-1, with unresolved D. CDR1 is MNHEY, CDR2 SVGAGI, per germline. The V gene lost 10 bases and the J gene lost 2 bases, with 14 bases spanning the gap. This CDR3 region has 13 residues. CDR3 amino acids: CATASLFNTEAFF. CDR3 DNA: TGTGCCACCGCGAGCTTATTTAACACTGAAGCTTTCTTT.

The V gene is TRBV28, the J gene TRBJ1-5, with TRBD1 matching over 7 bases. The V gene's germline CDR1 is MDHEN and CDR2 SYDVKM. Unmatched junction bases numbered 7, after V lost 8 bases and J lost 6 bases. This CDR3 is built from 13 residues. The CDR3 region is CASHNRGGQPQHF. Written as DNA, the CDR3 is TGTGCCAGCCACAACAGGGGTGGTCAGCCCCAGCATTTT.

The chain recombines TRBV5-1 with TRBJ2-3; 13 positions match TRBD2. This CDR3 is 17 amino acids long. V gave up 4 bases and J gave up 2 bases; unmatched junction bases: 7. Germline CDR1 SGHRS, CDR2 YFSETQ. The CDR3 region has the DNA TGCGCCAGCAGCCCACTGACTAGCGGGAGGTACACAGATACGCAGTATTTT. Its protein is CASSPLTSGRYTDTQYF.

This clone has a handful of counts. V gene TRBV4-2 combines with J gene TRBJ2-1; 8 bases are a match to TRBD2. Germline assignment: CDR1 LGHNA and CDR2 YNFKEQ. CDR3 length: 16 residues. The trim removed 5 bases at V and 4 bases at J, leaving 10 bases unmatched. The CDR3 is CASSGIGTREYNEQFF. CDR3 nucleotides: TGTGCCAGCAGCGGGATAGGGACTAGGGAATACAATGAGCAGTTCTTC.

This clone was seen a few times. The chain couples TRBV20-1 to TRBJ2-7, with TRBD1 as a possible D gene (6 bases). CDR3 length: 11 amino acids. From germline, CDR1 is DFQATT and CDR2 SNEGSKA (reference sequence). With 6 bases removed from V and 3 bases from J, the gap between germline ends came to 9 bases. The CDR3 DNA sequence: TGCAGTGCACTGGACAGCTACGAGCAGTACTTC. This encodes CSALDSYEQYF.

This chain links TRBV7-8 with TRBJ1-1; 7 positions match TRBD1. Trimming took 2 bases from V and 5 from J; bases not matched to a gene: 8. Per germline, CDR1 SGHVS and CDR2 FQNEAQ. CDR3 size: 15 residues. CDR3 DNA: TGTGCCAGCAGCTTATCCTACAGGGGAAGGACTGAAGCTTTCTTT. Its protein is CASSLSYRGRTEAFF.

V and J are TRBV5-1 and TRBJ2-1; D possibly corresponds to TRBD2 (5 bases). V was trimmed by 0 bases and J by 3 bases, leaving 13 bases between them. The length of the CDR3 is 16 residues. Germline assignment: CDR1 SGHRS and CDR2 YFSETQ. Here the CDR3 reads CASSLDAGGSYNEQFF. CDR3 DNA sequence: TGCGCCAGCAGCTTGGATGCCGGAGGCAGCTACAATGAGCAGTTCTTC.

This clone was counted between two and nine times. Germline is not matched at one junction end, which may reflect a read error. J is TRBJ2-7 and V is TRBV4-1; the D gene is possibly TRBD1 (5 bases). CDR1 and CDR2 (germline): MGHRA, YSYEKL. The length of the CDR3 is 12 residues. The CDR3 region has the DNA TGCGCCAGCAGCCAAGATAACAGGCCAACGAACTTC. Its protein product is CASSQDNRPTNF.

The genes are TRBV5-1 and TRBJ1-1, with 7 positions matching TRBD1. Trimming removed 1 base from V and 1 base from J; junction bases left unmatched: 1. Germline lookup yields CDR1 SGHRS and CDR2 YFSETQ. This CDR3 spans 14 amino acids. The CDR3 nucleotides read TGCGCCAGCAGCTTGTGGGACAGGAACACTGAAGCTTTCTTT. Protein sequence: CASSLWDRNTEAFF.

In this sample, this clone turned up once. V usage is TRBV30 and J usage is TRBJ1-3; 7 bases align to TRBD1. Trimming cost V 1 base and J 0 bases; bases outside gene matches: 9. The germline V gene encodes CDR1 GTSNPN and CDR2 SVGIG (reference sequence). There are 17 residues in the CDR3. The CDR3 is CAWSGGGQASSGNTIYF. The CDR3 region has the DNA TGTGCCTGGAGTGGGGGCGGACAGGCGAGCTCTGGAAACACCATATATTTT.

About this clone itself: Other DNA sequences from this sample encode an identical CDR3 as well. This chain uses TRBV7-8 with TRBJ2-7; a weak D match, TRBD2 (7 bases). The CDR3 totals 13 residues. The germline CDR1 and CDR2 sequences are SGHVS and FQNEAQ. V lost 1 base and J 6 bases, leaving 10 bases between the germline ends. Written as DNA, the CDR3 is TGTGCCAGCAGCTTAGGGGGGGGCCTCGAGCAGTACTTC. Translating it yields CASSLGGGLEQYF.

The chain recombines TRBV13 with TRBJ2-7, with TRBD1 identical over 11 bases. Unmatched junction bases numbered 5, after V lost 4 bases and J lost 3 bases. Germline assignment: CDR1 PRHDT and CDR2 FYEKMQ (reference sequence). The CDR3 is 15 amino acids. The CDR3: CASSSTGTGGYEQYF. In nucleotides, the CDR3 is TGTGCCAGCAGCTCGACCGGGACAGGGGGCTACGAGCAGTACTTC. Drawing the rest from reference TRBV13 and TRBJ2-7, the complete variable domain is AAGVIQSPRHLIKEKRETATLKCYPIPRHDTVYWYQQGPGQDPQFLISFYEKMQSDKGSIPDRFSAQQFSDYHSELNMSSLELGDSALYFCASSSTGTGGYEQYFGPGTRLTVT.

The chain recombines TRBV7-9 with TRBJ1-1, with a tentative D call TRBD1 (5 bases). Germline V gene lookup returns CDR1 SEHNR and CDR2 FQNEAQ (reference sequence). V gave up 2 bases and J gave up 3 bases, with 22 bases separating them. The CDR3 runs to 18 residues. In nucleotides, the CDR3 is TGTGCCAGCAGCTTACCACGTCCGGGGGTAAATGAGTACACTGAAGCTTTCTTT. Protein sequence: CASSLPRPGVNEYTEAFF.

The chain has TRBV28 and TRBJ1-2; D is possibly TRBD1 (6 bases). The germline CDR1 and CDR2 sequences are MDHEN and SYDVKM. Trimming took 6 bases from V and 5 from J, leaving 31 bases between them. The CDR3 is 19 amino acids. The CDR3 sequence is CASRNPTGESALFRYGYTF. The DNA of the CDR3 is TGTGCCAGCAGGAATCCGACAGGAGAAAGTGCTCTCTTTAGGTATGGCTACACCTTC.

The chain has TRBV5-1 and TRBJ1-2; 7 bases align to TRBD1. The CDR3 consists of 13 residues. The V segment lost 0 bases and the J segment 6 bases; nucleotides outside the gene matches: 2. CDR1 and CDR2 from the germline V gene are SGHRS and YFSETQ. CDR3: CASSLGQGDGYTF. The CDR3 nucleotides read TGCGCCAGCAGCTTGGGACAGGGCGATGGCTACACCTTC.

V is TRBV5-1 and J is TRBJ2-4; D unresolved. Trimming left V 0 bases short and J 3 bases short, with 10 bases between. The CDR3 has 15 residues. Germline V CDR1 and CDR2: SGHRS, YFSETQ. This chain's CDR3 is CASSLGVTYKNIQYF. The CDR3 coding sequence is TGCGCCAGCAGCTTGGGTGTTACCTACAAAAACATTCAGTACTTC.

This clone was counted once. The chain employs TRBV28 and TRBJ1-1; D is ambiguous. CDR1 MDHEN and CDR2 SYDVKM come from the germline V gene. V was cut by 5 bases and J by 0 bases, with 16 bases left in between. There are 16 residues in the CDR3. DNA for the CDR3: TGTGCCAGCAGTGGCCCTTTGTGGAGGATGAACACTGAAGCTTTCTTT. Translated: CASSGPLWRMNTEAFF.

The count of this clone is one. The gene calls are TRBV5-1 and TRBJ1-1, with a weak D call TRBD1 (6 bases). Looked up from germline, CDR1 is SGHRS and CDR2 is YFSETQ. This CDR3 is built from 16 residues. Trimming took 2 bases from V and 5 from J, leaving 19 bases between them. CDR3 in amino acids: CASSLIPGAGKTEAFF. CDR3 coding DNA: TGCGCCAGCAGCTTAATCCCAGGGGCCGGGAAGACTGAAGCTTTCTTT.